This entry is about one T cell receptor (beta chain). Antigen specificity is unknown. These data originate in a study of T-cell memory formation after mild COVID-19. The study, taken as a whole, reports: Among CD4+ contracting clones, most were CM and EM, and CD8+ ones EMRA. Pre-infection memory carried some responding clones, suggesting that cross-reactive memory joined. Among clones contracting day 15 to 85, CD4/CD8 was balanced, whereas later expanders leaned CD4+.

cDNA libraries for TCR alpha and TCR beta, carrying sample barcodes and UMIs, came from 5'RACE with constant-segment primers. MiXCR was run by TCRdb on the 5' RACE reads, yielding one entry per CDR3 protein. The data contain around 65,000 distinct CDR3 sequences, 9.3% of them singletons. V was trimmed by 3 bases and J by 0 bases, leaving 9 bases between them. Germline V CDR1 and CDR2: SGHDT, YYEEEE. CDR3 length: 14 amino acids. Source material: PBMCs or a T cell subset sorted from them (not recorded which). The receptor comes from a man aged 18-30 years who had mild COVID-19 (a few samples of this study predate the infection). Cell type and time point are not known. The rearrangement uses TRBV5-6 and TRBJ1-1; tentatively, D is TRBD1 (5 bases). The CDR3 loop is CASSYRRLNTEAFF. CDR3 nucleotide sequence: TGTGCCAGCAGCTACAGGAGATTGAACACTGAAGCTTTCTTT.